This TCR beta chain is from a study of T-cell reconstitution after alpha-beta-depleted transplantation in children. This CDR3 contains 15 residues. Germline V CDR1 and CDR2: SGHTA, FQGTGA. The germline V and J ends were trimmed by 2 bases and 1 base, with 9 bases remaining between them. This clonotype was recorded a few times. Its antigen is still unknown. Unique molecular identifiers were incorporated when the TCRbeta library was constructed. In TCRdb, the PCR reads were re-called with MiXCR into one record per CDR3 protein. The data contain about 460,000 distinct CDR3 sequences, 10% to 12% of them singletons. Study-level results: Where alpha-beta T cells came from about two months after transplant was reportedly several hundred expanded graft clones. Newly produced T cells mostly provided counts and TCRbeta diversity after one year, as hyperexpanded clones declined.

This sample comprised PBMCs, mostly from graft donor cells, obtained 180 days after TCRalphabeta/CD19-depleted stem cell transplant. The genes are TRBV7-3 and TRBJ2-1, with D possibly being TRBD1 (6 bases). The receptor's source is a female patient aged 2 to 10 who had a stem cell transplant for aplastic anemia, so the T cells may come from the graft donor. The CDR3 bases are TGTGCCAGCAGCTTACTTGGACAGTCCTACAATGAGCAGTTCTTC. Amino acid sequence: CASSLLGQSYNEQFF.